Given below is one T cell receptor (beta chain) in context. The antigen is undetermined. This specimen belongs to a study of cytomegalovirus exposure and HLA in healthy donors. Notes on the study in general: A later analysis showed TCR association rates differing by HLA locus, peaking at DRB1 and lowest at HLA-C.

Primers for the PCR totalled 60 Vbeta and 13 Jbeta. Sequenced by immunoSEQ multiplex PCR; TCRdb stores in-frame clones only, minus some. The sample consists of about 170,000 clones, about 82% of them appearing once. Sequencing used PBMCs. The sequence was obtained from a female donor in good health and CMV-seronegative.

The DNA of the CDR3 is TGTGCCAGCTCACCACTAGGAGGCGGGGTTGAGCAGTACTTC. Amino acids: CASSPLGGGVEQYF. The chain has TRBV18 and TRBJ2-7; TRBD2 might be the D (6 bases). CDR1 is KGHSH, CDR2 LQKENI, per germline. The CDR3 runs 14 residues. Trimming shortened V by 1 base and J by 7 bases, and 14 bases separated the two germline ends.